This T cell receptor (beta chain) was profiled in a study of blood T cells in healthy people across ages. Study results and limitations: Estimated diversity that came from one million T cells was considered an underestimate. Unsorted PBMC material precluded a definitive naive versus antigen-experienced comparison.

V was pared by 6 bases and J by 9 bases, with 17 bases between. There are 13 residues in the CDR3. A word on this clonotype: Its antigen remains unidentified.

Peripheral blood was drawn, around 9.4 milliliters per donor. Sample-barcoded 5' priming and a J-beta primer mix drove a second PCR of about 6 to 11 cycles. Unique molecular identifiers of 12 random nucleotides labeled each cDNA. TCRdb ran MiXCR on the 5' RACE reads and lists one entry per CDR3 protein. The sample contains 1,800,000 or so distinct CDR3 sequences, around 40% of which appear only once. The chain uses TRBV12-3 or TRBV12-4 and TRBJ2-5; tentative D call: TRBD1 (6 bases). The sample consisted of blood. This clonotype was obtained from a human donor in good health. CDR3 in amino acids: CASSRGQSGAQYF. The CDR3 nucleotides are TGTGCCAGCAGCCGCGGACAGTCCGGGGCCCAGTACTTC.